The 32 T cell receptor beta chains below were found in one sample sequenced in a study of radiation and T cells in renal cell carcinoma. Profiled with immunoSEQ multiplex PCR; TCRdb holds only in-frame clones, not every one. The data contain around 78,000 clones, around 89% of them singletons. As to time point: blood 4 weeks post-SBRT, at nephrectomy. Treatment: 15 Gy SBRT to primary tumor, nephrectomy 4 weeks later. Material: blood, obtained from a patient whose treatment included radiotherapy and nephrectomy. The receptors shown here come from a woman aged 70 to 79 with renal cell carcinoma.

This chain connects TRBV14 to TRBJ1-2; 8 nucleotides align to TRBD1. Unmatched junction bases numbered 8, after V lost 3 bases and J lost 5 bases. Looked up from germline, CDR1 is SGHDN and CDR2 is FVKESK. This CDR3 is 15 amino acids long. DNA for the CDR3: TGTGCCAGCAGCCAGACCGGGACAGGAACTTATGGCTACACCTTC. This translates into CASSQTGTGTYGYTF.

The V call is TRBV9, the J call TRBJ2-1; D uncertain. CDR3 length: 16 residues. Trimming left V 5 bases short and J 5 bases short, with 20 bases between. From germline, CDR1 is SGDLS and CDR2 YYNGEE. CDR3 DNA sequence: TGTGCCAGCAGTGACAAAGACTGGATCGGAAACAATGAGCAGTTCTTC. Its protein product is CASSDKDWIGNNEQFF. Complete variable domain (other parts from reference TRBV9 and TRBJ2-1): DSGVTQTPKHLITATGQRVTLRCSPRSGDLSVYWYQQSLDQGLQFLIQYYNGEERAKGNILERFSAQQFPDLHSELNLSSLELGDSALYFCASSDKDWIGNNEQFFGPGTRLTVL.

The chain links TRBV4-2 to TRBJ2-3, with TRBD2 matching over 14 bases. Per the germline V gene, CDR1 is LGHNA and CDR2 is YNFKEQ. This CDR3 has 16 amino acids. V lost 5 bases, J lost 5 bases, and 6 bases stayed unmatched. The CDR3 nucleotides are TGTGCCAGCAGCACGGGGACTAGCGGGGGTGAAGATACGCAGTATTTT. This codes for CASSTGTSGGEDTQYF.

V usage is TRBV18 and J usage is TRBJ2-1, with 10 bases identical to TRBD2. In germline, CDR1 is KGHSH, CDR2 LQKENI. The CDR3 covers 16 residues. V shed 1 base, J shed 4 bases, and the junction held 4 bases outside the gene matches. CDR3 nucleotides: TGTGCCAGCTCACCACTGATAGCGGGAGGTTACAATGAGCAGTTCTTC. It translates to CASSPLIAGGYNEQFF.

The rearrangement joins TRBV5-5 to TRBJ2-7; 9 bases align to TRBD1. The V gene's germline CDR1 is SGHKS and CDR2 YYEKEE (reference sequence). This CDR3 is built from 15 residues. After removal of 4 bases from V and 2 bases from J, the junction contained 7 bases not matched to a gene. CDR3 in amino acids: CASSPQGALPYEQYF. The CDR3 nucleotides read TGTGCCAGCAGCCCACAGGGGGCGCTACCCTACGAGCAGTACTTC.

This chain links TRBV11-3 with TRBJ2-3; 9 bases agree with TRBD1. The CDR3 extends over 17 amino acids. The germline gives CDR1 SGHNT, CDR2 YENEEA. The V segment lost 1 base and the J segment 2 bases; nucleotides outside the gene matches: 7. In DNA form, the CDR3 reads TGTGCCAGCAGCTTAGGGCGCGGACAGGGGACCACAGATACGCAGTATTTT. It codes for CASSLGRGQGTTDTQYF.

The V gene is TRBV6-6, the J gene TRBJ1-2, with D perhaps matching TRBD1 (5 bases). Trimming removed 2 bases from V and 10 bases from J, with 20 bases in between. Germline V gene data show CDR1 as MNHNY and CDR2 as SVGAGI (reference sequence). The length of the CDR3 is 15 residues. The CDR3, as DNA: TGTGCCAGCAGTTACCCGGGACGGCGTGGGGATACCTACACCTTC. As protein: CASSYPGRRGDTYTF.

The J gene is TRBJ2-5, the V gene TRBV25-1; D might be TRBD1 or TRBD2, each matching 5 bases. CDR3 length: 18 amino acids. The V end was cut by 4 bases, the J end by 4 bases, with 25 bases between. The germline V gene has CDR1 MGHDK and CDR2 SYGVNS. The CDR3 region is CASSALLGDPGTVETQYF. CDR3 nucleotides: TGTGCCAGCAGTGCCTTGTTAGGGGACCCTGGGACCGTAGAGACCCAGTACTTC.

V is TRBV19 and J is TRBJ1-1; possibly TRBD1 for D (5 bases). This CDR3 has 15 residues. Trimming removed 5 bases from V and 4 bases from J, with 17 bases in between. Germline V gene lookup returns CDR1 LNHDA and CDR2 SQIVND (reference sequence). The CDR3 nucleotides read TGTGCCAGTAGTGCGAGATCGGGGGAGTCCACTGAAGCTTTCTTT. This gives the protein CASSARSGESTEAFF.

The chain joins TRBV28 to TRBJ2-7, with a weak D call TRBD2 (5 bases). The CDR3 runs to 13 residues. Germline V gene sequence: CDR1 MDHEN, CDR2 SYDVKM. V lost 6 bases to trimming and J lost 6 bases, with 15 bases between them. The CDR3 DNA sequence: TGTGCCAGCAGGGACGGGGTCTTGGCCGAGCAGTACTTC. It specifies CASRDGVLAEQYF.

V usage is TRBV5-4 and J usage is TRBJ2-1, with a possible D match to TRBD1 (6 bases). Trimming cost V 4 bases and J 0 bases, with 11 bases left between them. CDR3 length: 15 amino acids. The germline CDR1 and CDR2 sequences are SGHNT and YYREEE (reference sequence). CDR3 nucleotides: TGTGCCAGCAGCCGACAGGTTTTCTCCTACAATGAGCAGTTCTTC. Translation gives CASSRQVFSYNEQFF.

The CDR3 reads CASSLLAGRWNEQFF. The CDR3 DNA follows: TGTGCCAGCAGCCTACTAGCGGGGAGGTGGAATGAGCAGTTCTTC. The chain carries TRBV11-2 and TRBJ2-1; 10 bases map to TRBD2. The ends lost 5 bases at V and 7 bases at J; junction bases unmatched: 8. CDR3 size: 15 residues. CDR1 and CDR2 from the germline V gene are SGHAT and FQNNGV. The variable domain in full, with the rest retrieved from reference TRBV11-2 and TRBJ2-1, is EAGVAQSPRYKIIEKRQSVAFWCNPISGHATLYWYQQILGQGPKLLIQFQNNGVVDDSQLPKDRFSAERLKGVDSTLKIQPAKLEDSAVYLCASSLLAGRWNEQFFGPGTRLTVL.

V gene TRBV19 combines with J gene TRBJ2-3; TRBD1 agrees at 8 bases. Germline V gene sequence: CDR1 LNHDA, CDR2 SQIVND (reference sequence). Trimming took 2 bases from V and 2 from J; bases not matched to a gene: 6. This CDR3 comprises 16 residues. CDR3 loop: CASSISQGALTDTQYF. The CDR3 nucleotides read TGTGCCAGTAGTATATCTCAGGGGGCGCTCACAGATACGCAGTATTTT.

The chain combines TRBV2 with TRBJ1-3; D gene unclear. The V end was cut by 0 bases, the J end by 4 bases, with 4 bases between. The CDR3 has 13 amino acids. CDR1 and CDR2 from the germline V gene are SNHLY and FYNNEI. CDR3 sequence reads: CASSEAAGNTIYF. The CDR3 DNA follows: TGTGCCAGCAGTGAAGCGGCGGGAAACACCATATATTTT. Combining the CDR3 with reference TRBV2 and TRBJ1-3 gives the whole variable domain EPEVTQTPSHQVTQMGQEVILRCVPISNHLYFYWYRQILGQKVEFLVSFYNNEISEKSEIFDDQFSVERPDGSNFTLKIRSTKLEDSAMYFCASSEAAGNTIYFGEGSWLTVV.

V usage is TRBV4-3 and J usage is TRBJ1-4; no reliable D call. Trimming took 0 bases from V and 8 from J, leaving 4 bases between them. The germline V gene has CDR1 LGHNA and CDR2 YSLEER. The CDR3 is made up of 12 amino acids. CDR3 loop: CASSQEYEKLFF. The CDR3 coding sequence is TGCGCCAGCAGCCAAGAATACGAAAAACTGTTTTTT.

The gene calls are TRBV15 and TRBJ1-1; 9 bases map to TRBD1. Trimming removed 2 bases from V and 4 bases from J; junction bases left unmatched: 5. Germline V lookup: CDR1 LNHNV, CDR2 YYDKDF (reference sequence). The CDR3 consists of 15 residues. In nucleotides, the CDR3 is TGTGCCACCAGCAGAATCGGGACAGGGTCCACTGAAGCTTTCTTT. Translated, it gives CATSRIGTGSTEAFF.

This clone was detected once. The chain employs TRBV5-1 and TRBJ2-3, with a possible D match to TRBD1 (5 bases). This CDR3 region has 15 residues. Germline CDR1 reads SGHRS; CDR2 reads YFSETQ. V gave up 2 bases and J gave up 3 bases, with 13 bases separating them. The CDR3 sequence: CASSFSQGGTDTQYF. DNA of the CDR3: TGCGCCAGCAGCTTTAGCCAGGGTGGAACAGATACGCAGTATTTT.

The rearrangement joins TRBV30 to TRBJ2-1, with 7 bases that match TRBD1. J lost 5 bases, V lost 5 bases, and 9 bases had no gene match. The CDR3 consists of 14 residues. Germline V gene lookup returns CDR1 GTSNPN and CDR2 SVGIG (reference sequence). The CDR3 DNA reads as TGTGCCTGGGATTTTGAGCAGGGGGACAATGAGCAGTTCTTC. Its translation: CAWDFEQGDNEQFF. Full variable domain (remainder filled in from reference TRBV30 and TRBJ2-1): SQTIHQWPATLVQPVGSPLSLECTVEGTSNPNLYWYRQAAGRGLQLLFYSVGIGQISSEVPQNLSASRPQDRQFILSSKKLLLSDSGFYLCAWDFEQGDNEQFFGPGTRLTVL.

The rearrangement uses TRBV4-1 and TRBJ1-4, with a weak D call TRBD1 (6 bases). The germline V and J ends were trimmed by 4 bases and 0 bases, with 9 bases remaining between them. The germline gives CDR1 MGHRA, CDR2 YSYEKL. CDR3 length equals 15 residues. The CDR3 loop reads CASSPRQATNEKLFF. CDR3 coding DNA: TGCGCCAGCAGCCCCAGACAGGCAACTAATGAAAAACTGTTTTTT.

The chain recombines TRBV30 with TRBJ2-2; weak D call: TRBD1 (5 bases). The CDR3 has 14 amino acids. Per germline, CDR1 GTSNPN and CDR2 SVGIG (reference sequence). Trimming removed 4 bases from V and 0 bases from J, with 9 bases in between. CDR3 protein: CAWTGQANTGELFF. CDR3 nucleotides: TGTGCCTGGACCGGACAAGCGAACACCGGGGAGCTGTTTTTT.

The V and J genes are TRBV5-1 and TRBJ2-5; the match to TRBD1 covers 9 bases. The CDR3 contains 16 residues. V gave up 3 bases and J gave up 2 bases; unmatched junction bases: 8. Germline CDR1 SGHRS, CDR2 YFSETQ. Here the CDR3 DNA reads TGCGCCAGCAGCTCGATGACAGGGGGAAGACAAGAGACCCAGTACTTC. As protein: CASSSMTGGRQETQYF.

The V and J genes are TRBV7-9 and TRBJ1-5; D gene uncertain. The germline CDR1 and CDR2 sequences are SEHNR and FQNEAQ (reference sequence). The CDR3 spans 12 residues. The V end was cut by 3 bases, the J end by 10 bases, with 10 bases between. The CDR3 is CASSLRLGPQHF. The CDR3 bases are TGTGCCAGCAGCTTGAGGCTAGGTCCCCAGCATTTT.

The chain links TRBV27 to TRBJ2-1, with 13 positions matching TRBD2. The ends lost 6 bases at V and 7 bases at J; junction bases unmatched: 0. CDR3 length: 13 amino acids. Per the germline V gene, CDR1 is MNHEY and CDR2 is SMNVEV (reference sequence). CDR3 amino acids: CASRTSGGNEQFF. In DNA, the CDR3 is TGTGCCAGCAGGACTAGCGGGGGGAATGAGCAGTTCTTC.

This chain links TRBV7-9 with TRBJ2-5; a possible D gene is TRBD2 (6 bases). From germline, CDR1 is SEHNR and CDR2 FQNEAQ (reference sequence). The V end was cut by 5 bases, the J end by 6 bases, with 28 bases between. The CDR3 is made up of 18 amino acids. CDR3 in amino acids: CASSARDSSPTLKKTQYF. Here the CDR3 DNA reads TGTGCCAGCAGCGCCCGGGACTCCAGCCCTACCCTCAAGAAGACCCAGTACTTC.

The chain couples TRBV5-6 to TRBJ1-2; possibly TRBD1 for D (5 bases). This CDR3 region has 14 residues. Germline V gene lookup returns CDR1 SGHDT and CDR2 YYEEEE. V gave up 2 bases and J gave up 7 bases, with 15 bases separating them. CDR3 residues: CASSFRGTEAGYTF. CDR3 sequence (DNA): TGTGCCAGCAGCTTCCGAGGGACCGAGGCTGGCTACACCTTC.

This clone came up once. The chain employs TRBV5-4 and TRBJ2-7; a weak D match, TRBD1 (6 bases). Per the germline V gene, CDR1 is SGHNT and CDR2 is YYREEE (reference sequence). This CDR3 is 14 amino acids long. V was shortened by 3 bases and J by 2 bases, with 12 bases between the two germline ends. The CDR3 DNA sequence: TGTGCCAGCAGCTCGGTGACAGGCCCCTACGAGCAGTACTTC. Its translation is CASSSVTGPYEQYF.

The chain couples TRBV4-1 to TRBJ1-5; possibly TRBD1 for D (6 bases). This CDR3 contains 13 residues. CDR1 MGHRA and CDR2 YSYEKL come from the germline V gene. The V and J ends lost 4 bases and 7 bases respectively, with 11 bases between them. CDR3 bases: TGCGCCAGCAGCCGCCCAGGGGAGCAGCCCCAGCATTTT. Protein sequence: CASSRPGEQPQHF.

V usage is TRBV5-1 and J usage is TRBJ1-1; 9 nucleotides agree with TRBD1. The trim removed 3 bases at V and 0 bases at J, leaving 6 bases unmatched. The germline V gene has CDR1 SGHRS and CDR2 YFSETQ. The CDR3 is made up of 16 amino acids. The CDR3 region has the DNA TGCGCCAGCAGCTCAAGACAGGGGGACCTGAACACTGAAGCTTTCTTT. Translation gives CASSSRQGDLNTEAFF.

The chain joins TRBV4-3 to TRBJ1-1, with D maybe TRBD1 (6 bases). The length of the CDR3 is 15 residues. Looked up from germline, CDR1 is LGHNA and CDR2 is YSLEER. The germline V and J ends were trimmed by 0 bases and 5 bases, with 13 bases remaining between them. The CDR3 DNA follows: TGCGCCAGCAGCCAAGATGGAGGGGGTGGTACTGAAGCTTTCTTT. Translation gives CASSQDGGGGTEAFF.

The CDR3 nucleotides read TGTGCCAGCAGGGCCTCGGCCACCGGCCAGCCCCAGCATTTT. Translation gives CASRASATGQPQHF. V is TRBV28 and J is TRBJ1-5, with unresolved D. Germline V gives CDR1 MDHEN, CDR2 SYDVKM. V was clipped by 6 bases and J by 7 bases, with 16 bases between them. The CDR3 extends over 14 amino acids. The whole variable domain, filled in from reference TRBV28 and TRBJ1-5, reads DVKVTQSSRYLVKRTGEKVFLECVQDMDHENMFWYRQDPGLGLRLIYFSYDVKMKEKGDIPEGYSVSREKKERFSLILESASTNQTSMYLCASRASATGQPQHFGDGTRLSIL.

CDR3 DNA sequence: TGTGCCAGCAGTCTAGATGGGGGCTACACCTTC. Encoded protein: CASSLDGGYTF. The chain combines TRBV6-5 with TRBJ1-2; D not certain. Trimming took off 5 bases at V and 8 bases at J, with 9 bases between the two ends. Germline V gene lookup returns CDR1 MNHEY and CDR2 SVGAGI. This CDR3 contains 11 residues.

This sequence joins TRBV5-4 and TRBJ2-5, with a tentative D call TRBD2 (6 bases). V lost 6 bases to trimming and J lost 5 bases, with 14 bases between them. Germline V gives CDR1 SGHNT, CDR2 YYREEE (reference sequence). The CDR3 loop spans 13 amino acids. This CDR3 is CASTSRGSETQYF. CDR3 DNA: TGTGCCAGCACCTCCCGGGGGTCGGAGACCCAGTACTTC.